These 9 T cell receptor beta chains were all obtained from the same sample, sequenced in a study of T-cell memory formation after mild COVID-19. TCRdb processed the 5' RACE reads anew with MiXCR; each CDR3 protein has one entry. The table lists 90,000 to 120,000 distinct CDR3 sequences, around 17% of them singletons. The sequenced sample consisted of PBMCs or a T cell subset sorted from them (not recorded which). These receptors were taken from a man in his late teens or twenties who had mild COVID-19 (a few samples of this study predate the infection). Cell type and time point are not known.

The genes are TRBV15 and TRBJ2-3, with D hard to call. Germline V gives CDR1 LNHNV, CDR2 YYDKDF (reference sequence). This CDR3 spans 13 amino acids. V was pared by 10 bases and J by 0 bases, with 11 bases between. CDR3 bases: TGTGCCATCAGGTCAACTAGCACAGATACGCAGTATTTT. Translation gives CAIRSTSTDTQYF.

The chain uses TRBV4-3 and TRBJ2-5; 7 bases line up with TRBD1. Germline V gives CDR1 LGHNA, CDR2 YSLEER. This CDR3 is 16 amino acids long. Losses at the gene ends were 4 bases for V and 5 bases for J; bases not matched to a gene: 13. CDR3 nucleotides: TGCGCCAGCAGCCCACAAATGAACAGGGGATCGGAGACCCAGTACTTC. It translates to CASSPQMNRGSETQYF.

This clonotype was observed a handful of times. The CDR3 loop is CASSYDVTGGNLGTEAFF. The CDR3 DNA sequence: TGTGCCAGCAGTTACGACGTGACAGGGGGGAATTTAGGCACTGAAGCTTTCTTT. V usage is TRBV6-5 and J usage is TRBJ1-1, with 9 positions matching TRBD1. The CDR3 extends over 18 amino acids. With 2 bases clipped from V and 4 bases from J, the junction kept 14 bases outside the gene matches. The germline CDR1 and CDR2 sequences are MNHEY and SVGAGI.

V gene TRBV7-3 combines with J gene TRBJ1-1, with 7 positions matching TRBD1. Germline assignment: CDR1 SGHTA and CDR2 FQGTGA. The CDR3 is made up of 15 amino acids. The trim removed 5 bases at V and 2 bases at J, leaving 8 bases unmatched. DNA for the CDR3: TGTGCCAGCAGCCTCAGGACAGGTGGTAACACTGAAGCTTTCTTT. It encodes CASSLRTGGNTEAFF.

On this clonotype: A junction end diverges from the germline sequence, so it may reflect a read error. The chain has TRBV12-3 or TRBV12-4 and TRBJ1-1; the D gene is possibly TRBD1 (5 bases). This CDR3 spans 11 amino acids. The CDR3 loop is CASSSGGYAGF. The DNA for the CDR3 is TGTGCCAGCAGTTCGGGGGGATACGCGGGATTT.

This sequence joins TRBV7-8 and TRBJ1-1, with unresolved D. Germline values: CDR1 SGHVS, CDR2 FQNEAQ. The CDR3 loop spans 16 amino acids. V gave up 1 base and J gave up 1 base, with 13 bases separating them. The CDR3 sequence: CASSLDSAGRNTEAFF. The DNA of the CDR3 is TGTGCCAGCAGCTTAGACTCCGCCGGGCGGAACACTGAAGCTTTCTTT.

This clonotype has more than one count but fewer than ten. This rearrangement joins TRBV7-9 to TRBJ2-7, with D unclear. Trimming cost V 4 bases and J 6 bases, with 10 bases left between them. The CDR3 contains 12 residues. The V gene's germline CDR1 is SEHNR and CDR2 FQNEAQ (reference sequence). The CDR3 sequence is CASSYHYSEQYF. The CDR3 bases are TGTGCCAGCAGCTACCATTACTCCGAGCAGTACTTC.

The chain's CDR3 is CASSRTGGGYGYTF. In nucleotides, the CDR3 is TGTGCCAGCAGCCGGACAGGGGGAGGCTATGGCTACACCTTC. The rearrangement links TRBV7-2 to TRBJ1-2; 10 nucleotides match TRBD1. CDR3 size: 14 residues. J gave up 4 bases and V 5 bases, and 4 bases lay outside the gene matches. The germline V gene encodes CDR1 SGHTA and CDR2 FQGNSA. The full variable domain, its missing parts supplied by reference TRBV7-2 and TRBJ1-2, is GAGVSQSPSNKVTEKGKDVELRCDPISGHTALYWYRQSLGQGLEFLIYFQGNSAPDKSGLPSDRFSAERTGGSVSTLTIQRTQQEDSAVYLCASSRTGGGYGYTFGSGTRLTVV.

The V and J genes are TRBV7-2 and TRBJ1-4; tentatively, D is TRBD1 (6 bases). This CDR3 contains 16 residues. The V gene's germline CDR1 is SGHTA and CDR2 FQGNSA. Trimming took 4 bases from V and 5 from J, leaving 17 bases between them. Here the CDR3 DNA reads TGTGCCAGCAGCTCTGGGGGGGGCAGGCGCAATGAAAAACTGTTTTTT. Residues: CASSSGGGRRNEKLFF.